The present TCR beta chain was sequenced within a study of T-cell reconstitution after alpha-beta-depleted transplantation in children. Unique molecular identifiers featured in how the TCRbeta library was prepared. TCRdb independently ran MiXCR on the PCR reads; one entry per CDR3 protein. The sample holds 450,000 to 600,000 distinct CDR3 sequences, under 15% seen once. Points from the study as a whole: Some patients owed their high day-60 TCRbeta diversity to surviving recipient T cells and thymic progenitors. Expanded graft clones, several hundred of them, were reportedly the source of alpha-beta T cells about two months after transplant.

The germline V and J ends were trimmed by 3 bases and 3 bases, with 15 bases remaining between them. The CDR3 has 14 amino acids. Germline values: CDR1 SQVTM, CDR2 ANQGSEA. In regard to this clonotype: Antigen: not known.

This TCR was recovered from a male patient aged 10-17 years who had a stem cell transplant for acute myeloid leukemia, so the T cells may come from the graft donor. The chain couples TRBV29-1 to TRBJ2-7, with a tentative D call TRBD1 (6 bases). The source was PBMCs, mostly from graft donor cells, collected 360 days after TCRalphabeta/CD19-depleted stem cell transplant. This CDR3 is CSVDPTGGNYEQYF. In nucleotides, the CDR3 is TGCAGCGTTGACCCCACTGGGGGCAACTACGAGCAGTACTTC.